This record concerns one T cell receptor (beta chain) sequence. The specificity of this receptor is unknown. Per-nucleotide qualities are absent, and no much larger clonotype sits a single base away. To sequence the TCRbeta CDR3 region, genomic DNA was isolated from the sorted cells. TCRbeta CDR3 regions were sequenced using the immunoSEQ Assay. TCRdb mirrors the immuneACCESS table, restricted to in-frame sequences. Some clones are absent from its copies; in checked studies, under half trace to an unresolved V gene, and the reason for the others is unknown. Counted in this sample were approximately 88,000 clones; about 88% of them appeared once. The ten largest clones represent about 0.31% of the sample. This sample was included in a study of OX40 agonist ivuxolimab in advanced cancers. In the study overall: Ivuxolimab, which targeted the costimulatory receptor OX40 (CD134), was an agonistic, fully human IgG2 monoclonal antibody. Of the 52 patients in dose escalation, around 20 had hepatocellular carcinoma, about 15 had melanoma, 9 had renal cell carcinoma and 9 had head and neck cancer. The paper covers the monotherapy dose-escalation part of the phase I ivuxolimab trial, which included N of about 50 patients. Prior anti-PD-1, anti-PD-L1 or anti-CTLA-4 therapy was permitted, and checkpoint inhibitors had been received by under 50% of dose-escalation patients. The point of sequencing TCRbeta in the periphery was to test whether ivuxolimab changed TCR sequence diversity and drove clonal T-cell expansion. Intravenous ivuxolimab was administered to patients every 2 weeks at six dose levels: 0.01, 0.1, 0.3, 1.5, 3 and 10 mg/kg. In the dose-escalation cohort, roughly 80% of patients were male, and the mean age was approximately 60 years, with a range of about 20 to 90. Three dose-escalation patients achieved partial responses, one with hepatocellular carcinoma and two with cutaneous melanoma.

The cysteine opens and the phenylalanine closes a CDR3 of 14 amino acids. Only the CDR3 region is kept as DNA, spanning 42 bases read in frame from base 1. V lost 3 bases and J lost 0 bases; the stretch between them is 8 bases long. CDR1 SGHTA and CDR2 FQGNSA are derived from the germline V gene. Patients with autoimmune disease history or receiving systemic immunosuppression were excluded from the trial. In every dose cohort, peripheral blood was drawn for TCR sequencing at baseline, cycle 4 day 1, and cycle 7 day 1. The samples were taken from a phase I, first-in-human, multicenter, open-label dose-escalation trial of ivuxolimab. The trial enrolled adults with locally advanced or metastatic head and neck squamous cell, hepatocellular, melanoma or renal cell carcinoma. Before TCR sequencing, CD4+ T cells and CD8+ T cells were sorted from peripheral blood as separate populations. Results the study describes overall, beyond this receptor: After ivuxolimab, expanded clones were on average more numerous among CD8+ T cells than among CD4+ T cells. In the 0.1-3.0 mg/kg groups, partial responders were among the patients with the lowest normalized peripheral clonal expansion, particularly in CD8+ T cells. Which antigens the clonally expanded peripheral T cells were specific for was not determined. At doses of 0.1 to 3.0 mg/kg, clonal expansion of both CD4+ and CD8+ T cells in blood was seen between baseline and week 6. Low levels of normalized T-cell clonal expansion were also seen in some nonresponding patients.

The sample here was CD4+ or CD8+ T cells sorted from blood, taken in a trial of the OX40 agonist ivuxolimab. Here the chain combines TRBV7-2 and TRBJ1-1, with an unclear D gene assignment. This receptor was taken from an adult with an advanced solid tumor such as melanoma, head and neck, liver or kidney cancer. The CDR3 amino acid sequence is: CASSFGDMNTEAFF. The DNA sequence follows: TGTGCCAGCAGCTTTGGCGACATGAACACTGAAGCTTTCTTT.